The entry below describes one T cell receptor beta chain. Per the authors' pipeline: Reference gene primers were amplified, and this amplification served to estimate nucleated cell counts. Here immunoSEQ multiplex PCR was the method, and the copy in TCRdb shows in-frame clones only, minus some. V and J calls and clone size are copied from that table; D and trimming were computed from the DNA. The table records roughly 42,000 clones, 87% of them present only once. This sample was taken from a study of blood T cell repertoires in COVID-19. Study as a whole: COVID-19 samples from acute and convalescent phases originated in the United States, Italy and Spain. Sources were T cells, B-cell-depleted T cells, or PBMCs; the material itself was cDNA or gDNA.

Sequencing was performed on peripheral blood. This receptor was obtained from a man aged 60 to 75 with acute or convalescent COVID-19.

The CDR3 loop is CASSGTDRGQPQHF. The CDR3 nucleotides are TGTGCCAGCAGTGGCACGGACAGGGGACAGCCCCAGCATTTT. The genes are TRBV2 and TRBJ1-5, with 9 bases fitting TRBD1. Germline-derived CDR1 and CDR2 are SNHLY and FYNNEI. The CDR3 totals 14 residues. With V trimmed by 4 bases and J by 7 bases, 5 bases remained unmatched.